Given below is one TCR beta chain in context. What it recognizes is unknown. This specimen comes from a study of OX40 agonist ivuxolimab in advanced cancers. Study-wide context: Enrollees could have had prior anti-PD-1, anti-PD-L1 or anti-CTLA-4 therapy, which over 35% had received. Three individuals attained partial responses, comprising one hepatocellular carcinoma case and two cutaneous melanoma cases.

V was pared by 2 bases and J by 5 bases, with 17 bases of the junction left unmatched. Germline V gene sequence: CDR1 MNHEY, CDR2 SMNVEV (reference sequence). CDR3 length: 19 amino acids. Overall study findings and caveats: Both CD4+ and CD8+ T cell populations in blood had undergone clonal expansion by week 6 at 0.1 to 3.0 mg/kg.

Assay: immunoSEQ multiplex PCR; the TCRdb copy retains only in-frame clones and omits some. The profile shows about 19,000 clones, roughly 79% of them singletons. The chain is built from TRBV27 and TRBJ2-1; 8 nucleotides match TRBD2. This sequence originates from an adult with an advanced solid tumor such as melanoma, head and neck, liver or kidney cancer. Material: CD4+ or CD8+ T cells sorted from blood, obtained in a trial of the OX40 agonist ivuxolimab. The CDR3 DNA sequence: TGTGCCAGCAGTTTAAAGGGGCACCAACTAGCGGCCTTAAACAATGAGCAGTTCTTC. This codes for CASSLKGHQLAALNNEQFF.